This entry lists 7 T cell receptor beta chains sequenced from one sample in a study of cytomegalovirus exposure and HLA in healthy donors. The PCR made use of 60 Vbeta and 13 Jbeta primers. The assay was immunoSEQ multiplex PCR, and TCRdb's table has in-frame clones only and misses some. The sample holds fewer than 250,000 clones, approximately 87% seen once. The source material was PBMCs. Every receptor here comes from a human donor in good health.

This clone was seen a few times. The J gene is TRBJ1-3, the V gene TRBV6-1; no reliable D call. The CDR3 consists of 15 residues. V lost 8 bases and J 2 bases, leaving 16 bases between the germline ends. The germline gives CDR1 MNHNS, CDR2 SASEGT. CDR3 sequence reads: CASPGGRRTGNTIYF. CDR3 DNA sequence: TGTGCCAGCCCCGGCGGGAGACGAACTGGAAACACCATATATTTT.

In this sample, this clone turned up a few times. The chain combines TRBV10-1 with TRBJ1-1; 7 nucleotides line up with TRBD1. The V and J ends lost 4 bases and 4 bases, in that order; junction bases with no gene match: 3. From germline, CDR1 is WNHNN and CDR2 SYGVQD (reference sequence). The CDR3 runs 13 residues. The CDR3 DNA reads TGCGCCAGCAGTGCAGGGGGTTTCACTGAAGCTTTCTTT. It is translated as CASSAGGFTEAFF.

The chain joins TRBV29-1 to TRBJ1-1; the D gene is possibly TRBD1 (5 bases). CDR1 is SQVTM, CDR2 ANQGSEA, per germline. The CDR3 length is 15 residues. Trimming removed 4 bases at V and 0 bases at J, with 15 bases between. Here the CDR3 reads CSVAGSGTLNTEAFF. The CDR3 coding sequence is TGCAGCGTTGCAGGGTCCGGAACCCTGAACACTGAAGCTTTCTTT.

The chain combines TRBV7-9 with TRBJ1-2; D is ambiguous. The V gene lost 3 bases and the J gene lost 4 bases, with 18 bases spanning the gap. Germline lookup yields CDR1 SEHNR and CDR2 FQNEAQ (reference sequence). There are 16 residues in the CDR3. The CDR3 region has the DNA TGTGCCAGCAGCTTCCCGAGGGTGTCTTTTGTCTATGGCTACACCTTC. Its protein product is CASSFPRVSFVYGYTF.

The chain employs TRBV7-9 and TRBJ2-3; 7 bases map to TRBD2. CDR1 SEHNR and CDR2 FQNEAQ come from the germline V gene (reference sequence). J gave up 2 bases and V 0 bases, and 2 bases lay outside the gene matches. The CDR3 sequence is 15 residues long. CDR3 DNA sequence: TGTGCCAGCAGCTTAGCGGGAGGGCCCACAGATACGCAGTATTTT. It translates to CASSLAGGPTDTQYF.

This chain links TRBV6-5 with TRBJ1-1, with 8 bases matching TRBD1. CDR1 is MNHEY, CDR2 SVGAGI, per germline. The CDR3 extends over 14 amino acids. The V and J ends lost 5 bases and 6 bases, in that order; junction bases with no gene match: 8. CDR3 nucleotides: TGTGCCAGCAGTGCTGGACAGGGATTAGCTGAAGCTTTCTTT. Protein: CASSAGQGLAEAFF.

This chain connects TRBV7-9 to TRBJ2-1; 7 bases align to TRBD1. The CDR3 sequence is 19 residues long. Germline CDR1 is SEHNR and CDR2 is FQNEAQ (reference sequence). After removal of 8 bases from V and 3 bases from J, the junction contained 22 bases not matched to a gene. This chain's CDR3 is CASRTHHPLRWTGYNEQFF. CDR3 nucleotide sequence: TGTGCCAGCCGGACCCATCACCCCCTTAGGTGGACAGGCTACAATGAGCAGTTCTTC.